Shown below are 5 T cell receptor beta chains from a single sample sequenced in a study of T-cell memory formation after mild COVID-19. TCRdb reanalysed the 5' RACE reads using MiXCR and keeps one entry per CDR3 protein. This table holds about 130,000 distinct CDR3 sequences, about 6.5% found once. Sequenced sample: PBMCs or a T cell subset sorted from them (not recorded which). The receptors come from an adult woman who had mild COVID-19 (a few samples of this study predate the infection). Cell type and time point are not known.

The chain couples TRBV20-1 to TRBJ1-4; unclear D gene. This CDR3 is built from 13 residues. Germline values: CDR1 DFQATT, CDR2 SNEGSKA (reference sequence). Trimming left V 3 bases short and J 3 bases short, with 8 bases between. This chain's CDR3 is CSASKGSNEKLFF. The CDR3, as DNA: TGCAGTGCTAGTAAGGGTTCTAATGAAAAACTGTTTTTT.

This rearrangement joins TRBV10-3 to TRBJ1-5; 7 bases are a match to TRBD1. The CDR3 has 17 amino acids. V trimming: 2 bases; J trimming: 7 bases; junction bases outside the gene matches: 14. Germline loops: CDR1 ENHRY, CDR2 SYGVKD. In DNA, the CDR3 is TGTGCCATCAGTGAGCCGTTAACAGGGGCGACGGACCAGCCCCAGCATTTT. Translated: CAISEPLTGATDQPQHF.

This clonotype was detected many times. The J gene is TRBJ2-5, the V gene TRBV6-5; D may be TRBD1 (5 bases). V lost 7 bases and J lost 3, with 18 bases in between. From germline, CDR1 is MNHEY and CDR2 SVGAGI. CDR3 size: 15 residues. For the CDR3, the DNA is TGTGCCAGCATCAAAGGGGCAGGGCACAAAGAGACCCAGTACTTC. The encoded protein is CASIKGAGHKETQYF.

This clonotype was observed at least ten times. J is TRBJ1-1 and V is TRBV7-9, with no clear D. CDR3 size: 14 residues. Germline assignment: CDR1 SEHNR and CDR2 FQNEAQ (reference sequence). V was shortened by 3 bases and J by 1 base, with 9 bases between the two germline ends. CDR3 amino acids: CASSFKVPNTEAFF. The CDR3 nucleotides read TGTGCCAGCAGCTTCAAGGTGCCGAACACTGAAGCTTTCTTT.

This clonotype was recorded at least ten times. V and J are TRBV5-1 and TRBJ2-7, with D maybe TRBD1 (6 bases). The CDR3 is made up of 13 amino acids. Per the germline V gene, CDR1 is SGHRS and CDR2 is YFSETQ. V was shortened by 4 bases and J by 0 bases, with 8 bases between the two germline ends. CDR3 loop: CASSRDNSYEQYF. The CDR3 nucleotides read TGCGCCAGCAGCCGGGACAACTCCTACGAGCAGTACTTC.